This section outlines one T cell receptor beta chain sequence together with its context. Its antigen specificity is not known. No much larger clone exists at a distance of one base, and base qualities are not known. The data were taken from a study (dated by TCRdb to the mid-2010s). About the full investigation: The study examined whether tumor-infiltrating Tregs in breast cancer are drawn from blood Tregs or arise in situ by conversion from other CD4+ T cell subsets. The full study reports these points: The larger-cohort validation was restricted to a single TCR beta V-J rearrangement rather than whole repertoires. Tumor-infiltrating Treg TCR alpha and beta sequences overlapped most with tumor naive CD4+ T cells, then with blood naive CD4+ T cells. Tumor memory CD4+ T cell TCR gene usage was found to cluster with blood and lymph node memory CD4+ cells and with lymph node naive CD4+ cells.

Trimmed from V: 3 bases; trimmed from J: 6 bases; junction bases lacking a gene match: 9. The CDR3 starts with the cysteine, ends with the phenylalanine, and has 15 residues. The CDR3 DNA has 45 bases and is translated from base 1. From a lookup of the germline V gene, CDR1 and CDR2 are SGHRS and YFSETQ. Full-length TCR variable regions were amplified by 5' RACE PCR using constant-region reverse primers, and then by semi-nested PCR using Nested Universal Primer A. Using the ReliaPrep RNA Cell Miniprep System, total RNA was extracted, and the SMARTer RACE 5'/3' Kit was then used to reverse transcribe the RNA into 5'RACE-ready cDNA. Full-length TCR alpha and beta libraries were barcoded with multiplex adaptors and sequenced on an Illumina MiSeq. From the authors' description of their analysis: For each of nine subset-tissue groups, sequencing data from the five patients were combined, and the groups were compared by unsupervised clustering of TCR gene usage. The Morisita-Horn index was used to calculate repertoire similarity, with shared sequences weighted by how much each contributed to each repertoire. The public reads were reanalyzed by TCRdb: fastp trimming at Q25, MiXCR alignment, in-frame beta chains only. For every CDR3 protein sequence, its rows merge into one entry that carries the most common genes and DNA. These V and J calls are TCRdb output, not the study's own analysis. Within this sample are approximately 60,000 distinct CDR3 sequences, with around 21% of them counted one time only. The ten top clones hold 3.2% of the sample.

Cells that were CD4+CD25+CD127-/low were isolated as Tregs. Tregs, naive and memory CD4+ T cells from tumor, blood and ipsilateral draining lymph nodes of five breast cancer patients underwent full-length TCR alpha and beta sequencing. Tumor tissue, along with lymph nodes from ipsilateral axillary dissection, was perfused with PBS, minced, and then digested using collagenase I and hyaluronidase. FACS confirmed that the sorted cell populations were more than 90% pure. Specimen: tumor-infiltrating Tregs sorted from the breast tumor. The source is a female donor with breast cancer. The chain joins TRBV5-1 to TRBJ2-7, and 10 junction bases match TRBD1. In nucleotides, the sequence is TGCGCCAGCAGCTCGACCGGGACAGGGGAGCGCGAGCAGTACTTC. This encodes CASSSTGTGEREQYF.